This T cell receptor beta chain was captured by sequencing in a study (dated by TCRdb to between 2014 and 2016). Describing the broader study: The study tested whether tumor-infiltrating Tregs in breast cancer are recruited from blood Tregs or converted in situ from other CD4+ T cell subsets.

Full-length TCR variable regions were amplified by 5' RACE PCR using constant-region reverse primers, and then by semi-nested PCR using Nested Universal Primer A. The ReliaPrep RNA Cell Miniprep System was used to extract total RNA, which was then reverse transcribed into 5'RACE-ready cDNA with the SMARTer RACE 5'/3' Kit. Multiplex adaptors were used to barcode the full-length TCR alpha and beta libraries, which were then sequenced on an Illumina MiSeq. Turning to the authors' computational methods: Sequencing data were pooled across the five patients for each of nine subset-tissue groups and compared by unsupervised clustering of TCR gene usage. The Morisita-Horn index, with shared sequences weighted by their contribution to each repertoire, was used to calculate repertoire similarity. TCRdb trimmed the raw reads at Q25, called clones with MiXCR and kept productive beta chains. Entries are consolidated by CDR3 protein sequence, retaining the most common genes and DNA. The V and J calls follow TCRdb's processing rather than the paper's. Present in this sample are under 45,000 distinct CDR3 sequences, roughly 31% of which were seen just once. Of the sample, more than 3.5% falls within the top ten clones.

Results the study describes overall, beyond this receptor: Validation in the larger cohort was restricted to a single TCR beta V-J rearrangement rather than whole repertoires. Tumor memory CD4+ T cell TCR gene usage clustered with blood and lymph node memory CD4+ cells and lymph node naive CD4+ cells. The TCR alpha and beta sequences of tumor-infiltrating Tregs showed the greatest overlap with tumor naive CD4+ T cells, followed by blood naive CD4+ T cells.

This clonotype occurred a few times. Its antigen target is currently unknown. A clone one base away is much larger, so this may be a read error. The memory CD4+ T cell population was isolated based on a CD4+CD45RO+CD25- phenotype. Tregs, naive and memory CD4+ T cells from tumor, blood and ipsilateral draining lymph nodes of a few breast cancer patients underwent full-length TCR alpha and beta sequencing. Tumor tissue and lymph nodes obtained from ipsilateral axillary dissection were perfused with PBS, minced and then digested with collagenase I and hyaluronidase. FACS confirmed that the sorted cell populations were more than 90% pure. The CDR3 runs 14 residues from the cysteine to the phenylalanine. Just CDR3 DNA is preserved here, 42 bases in frame from base 1. From a lookup of the germline V gene, CDR1 and CDR2 are SGHVS and FQNEAQ. V lost 4 bases and J lost 1 base; the stretch between them is 10 bases long.

The TCR was taken from a female donor with breast cancer. Sequenced sample: tumor-infiltrating memory CD4+ T cells sorted from the breast tumor. Taken with the paper, the label for cell subset or site translates to: memory CD4+ T cells, CD4+CD45RO+CD25-. The chain couples TRBV7-8 to TRBJ2-5; no D gene is confidently identified. The CDR3 region: CASSSLPGQETQYF. The DNA reads TGTGCCAGCAGCTCCTTACCGGGCCAAGAGACCCAGTACTTC.